This T cell receptor beta chain was found in a study of T-cell reconstitution after alpha-beta-depleted transplantation in children (dated by TCRdb to the mid-2010s). Regarding the research as a whole: The study quantitatively tracked T-cell immune reconstitution after TCRalphabeta/CD19-depleted allogeneic hematopoietic cell transplantation in children using TCR repertoire profiling.

This clonotype has a count of ten or more. Its antigen specificity is not known. Base qualities were left out, and no much larger clone turns up one base away. Library creation used PCR. Sequencing relied on an Illumina HiSeq 2500. To normalize quantification of the TCRbeta repertoire, the TCR libraries were built with molecular barcoding that relied on unique molecular identifiers. TCRdb reworked the public reads: Q25 trimming with fastp, MiXCR clone assembly, productive beta chains retained. CDR3 protein sequences are deduplicated, and each keeps its most common genes and DNA. Counted in this sample were about 640,000 distinct CDR3 sequences; approximately 15% of them appeared once. Under 1.2% of the sample rests with the top ten. Trimming removed 5 bases from V and 4 bases from J, leaving 12 bases between the germline ends. As encoded in the germline V gene, CDR1 is SGHRS while CDR2 is YFSETQ. The CDR3 numbers 13 residues from cysteine through phenylalanine. CDR3 DNA only is kept here, 39 bases in frame from base 1.

The V gene is TRBV5-1 and the J gene is TRBJ1-2, with the identity of the D gene unclear. Sample: PBMCs from the stem cell graft donor, taken from the stem cell graft. The sequence was obtained from a human donor who donated a stem cell graft to a child with acute myeloid leukemia. The bases are TGCGCCAGCAGGGCGGTTACCTCCTATGGCTACACCTTC. Its protein product is CASRAVTSYGYTF.